The clone carrying this TCR beta chain was detected once. The data originate from a study of CD8 T cells in Susac syndrome. It was with random hexamers that about 0.45 to 1 ug RNA was reverse transcribed. TCRdb recomputed calls from the immunoSEQ multiplex PCR reads with MiXCR, one row per CDR3 protein. The sample consists of around 200,000 distinct CDR3 sequences, roughly 94% of them appearing once. Input material: CD4+ T cells from PBMCs. The sequence derives from a human donor with multiple sclerosis.

This CDR3 is CASIRGDRGGGQPQHF. The CDR3 DNA is TGTGCCAGCATTCGGGGGGACAGGGGAGGAGGGCAGCCCCAGCATTTT. This chain uses TRBV12-3 or TRBV12-4 with TRBJ1-5, with 10 bases that match TRBD1. The CDR3 spans 16 residues. The V gene end was trimmed by 7 bases and the J gene end by 7 bases; junction bases not matched to a gene: 13.